The present TCR beta chain was sequenced within a study of T cell changes during pregnancy in multiple sclerosis. Generated by immunoSEQ multiplex PCR, the TCRdb table keeps only in-frame clones and is missing some. The data show 60,000 to 95,000 clones, with over 80% seen just once and around 0.41% held by the top ten. The sequences come from CD4+ T cells from peripheral blood mononuclear cells, collected before pregnancy. The clonotype comes from a female donor with multiple sclerosis, enrolled in a pregnancy study.

CDR3 loop: CSVEKQKNTEAFF. The CDR3 coding sequence is TGCAGCGTTGAAAAACAGAAGAACACTGAAGCTTTCTTT. This sequence joins TRBV29-1 and TRBJ1-1, with no clear D. The CDR3 has 13 residues. Germline CDR1 and CDR2: SQVTM and ANQGSEA. V gave up 2 bases and J gave up 1 base, with 8 bases separating them.